A single sample is the source of the 31 T cell receptor beta chains below, sequenced in a study of CD8+ T cells in alopecia areata. Sample treatment: oral pan-JAK inhibitor, 5-10 mg twice daily. Sequencing templates came from extracted RNA that was reverse transcribed into cDNA. Sequencing used immunoSEQ multiplex PCR; TCRdb keeps in-frame clones, though not all of them. The sample holds roughly 120,000 clones; 45% to 65% are singletons and the top ten take approximately 3.1%. Specimen: CD4+ T cells sorted from blood, collected at week 24, from a patient treated with tofacitinib. The receptor set was obtained from a human donor with alopecia areata.

This clone was picked up a small number of times. The chain joins TRBV7-2 to TRBJ2-3, with a weak D call TRBD2 (5 bases). Between the trimmed V and J ends, which lost 7 bases and 2 bases, there was a span of 16 bases. CDR3 length: 15 residues. Per germline, CDR1 SGHTA and CDR2 FQGNSA. The CDR3, as DNA: TGTGCCAGCATGCGCCCGGGATTCTCCACAGATACGCAGTATTTT. This encodes CASMRPGFSTDTQYF.

The chain employs TRBV4-1 and TRBJ2-5; 10 nucleotides align to TRBD2. V lost 0 bases and J lost 5; bases outside the gene matches: 6. The CDR3 spans 16 residues. CDR1 and CDR2 from the germline V gene are MGHRA and YSYEKL. In DNA, the CDR3 is TGCGCCAGCAGCCAAGACGGTAGCGGGGGGCGGGAGACCCAGTACTTC. Amino acid sequence: CASSQDGSGGRETQYF.

The CDR3 DNA reads as TGCGCCAGCAGCTTGCTATCCGCAGGGGAGACCCAGTACTTC. This gives the protein CASSLLSAGETQYF. The chain uses TRBV5-1 and TRBJ2-5, with a weak D call TRBD1 (5 bases). The germline V gene encodes CDR1 SGHRS and CDR2 YFSETQ. The CDR3 sequence is 14 residues long. Trimming removed 1 base from V and 5 bases from J, with 12 bases in between.

The gene calls are TRBV2 and TRBJ2-2; weak D call: TRBD1 (6 bases). The ends were cut back, 2 bases at V and 1 base at J, with 8 bases in the middle. Germline V CDR1 and CDR2: SNHLY, FYNNEI. The CDR3 loop spans 15 amino acids. CDR3 sequence: CASSETGKNTGELFF. The CDR3 nucleotides read TGTGCCAGCAGTGAAACAGGGAAGAACACCGGGGAGCTGTTTTTT.

This clone occurred a few times. This rearrangement joins TRBV7-8 to TRBJ1-6; D remains unclear. CDR3 size: 15 residues. Trimming shortened V by 3 bases and J by 7 bases, and 13 bases separated the two germline ends. Germline CDR1 is SGHVS and CDR2 is FQNEAQ. This chain's CDR3 is CASSLKGRSNSPLHF. CDR3 sequence (DNA): TGTGCCAGCAGCTTGAAGGGCCGATCGAATTCACCCCTCCACTTT.

The rearrangement uses TRBV25-1 and TRBJ1-1, with a possible D match to TRBD1 (6 bases). CDR1 and CDR2 from the germline V gene are MGHDK and SYGVNS. The CDR3 is 13 residues long. Trimming stripped 1 base from V and 10 bases from J, with 13 bases between. The CDR3 DNA follows: TGTGCCAGCAGTGAATTGTGGGAGGGGGGAGCTTTCTTT. This sequence encodes CASSELWEGGAFF.

This clone was observed a few times. The chain links TRBV29-1 to TRBJ2-7, with 9 bases that match TRBD1. Germline trimming cut 4 bases from V and 6 bases from J; bases unmatched to any gene: 7. This CDR3 region has 13 residues. The germline gives CDR1 SQVTM, CDR2 ANQGSEA. The CDR3 DNA reads TGCAGCGTTGTACGGGGACAGGGATCCGAGCAGTACTTC. This encodes CSVVRGQGSEQYF.

The genes are TRBV30 and TRBJ2-3; unclear D gene. Germline V CDR1 and CDR2: GTSNPN, SVGIG (reference sequence). This CDR3 contains 12 residues. The V end lost 5 bases, the J end lost 2 bases, and 8 bases lay between the germline ends. CDR3 bases: TGTGCCTGGGGGATGAACACAGATACGCAGTATTTT. Translating it yields CAWGMNTDTQYF.

The gene calls are TRBV25-1 and TRBJ1-2; 7 bases line up with TRBD1. The CDR3 contains 14 residues. Germline CDR1 MGHDK, CDR2 SYGVNS. V was clipped by 1 base and J by 8 bases; unmatched bases: 7. CDR3 nucleotides: TGTGCCAGCAGTGAATCCGACAGGGCCTTGGGCTACACCTTC. Translation gives CASSESDRALGYTF.

Here the CDR3 DNA reads TGTGCCAGCAGCTTACGAGCCAGTCAATGGAGTGGAAACACCATATATTTT. Encoded protein: CASSLRASQWSGNTIYF. The chain is built from TRBV7-2 and TRBJ1-3; D is unclear. Germline assignment: CDR1 SGHTA and CDR2 FQGNSA. V was trimmed by 2 bases and J by 3 bases, leaving 17 bases between them. CDR3 length: 17 amino acids.

A word on this clone: The sample contains more than one DNA sequence encoding this CDR3. The chain uses TRBV5-1 and TRBJ1-5; no clear D gene. The germline CDR1 and CDR2 sequences are SGHRS and YFSETQ. This CDR3 contains 13 residues. V dropped 0 bases and J dropped 4 bases, with 5 bases sitting between them. This CDR3 is CASSLDLNQPQHF. The CDR3 DNA reads TGCGCCAGCAGCTTGGACCTTAATCAGCCCCAGCATTTT.

The J gene is TRBJ2-1, the V gene TRBV2; 8 nucleotides line up with TRBD1. The CDR3 sequence is 13 residues long. V lost 8 bases and J lost 7; bases outside the gene matches: 7. CDR1 is SNHLY, CDR2 FYNNEI, per germline. The CDR3 here is CASGRTGTNEQFF. The CDR3 DNA sequence: TGTGCCAGCGGTCGGACAGGGACGAATGAGCAGTTCTTC.

This chain uses TRBV18 with TRBJ2-6, with a tentative D call TRBD2 (6 bases). The CDR3 is 16 residues long. V was cut by 4 bases and J by 0 bases, with 10 bases left in between. The germline V gene has CDR1 KGHSH and CDR2 LQKENI. The CDR3: CASSRRGSSGANVLTF. As DNA, the CDR3 is TGTGCCAGCTCACGGCGGGGTAGCTCTGGGGCCAACGTCCTGACTTTC.

The gene calls are TRBV14 and TRBJ1-2, with unresolved D. The V gene's germline CDR1 is SGHDN and CDR2 FVKESK. Trimming cost V 1 base and J 1 base, with 7 bases left between them. This CDR3 has 14 residues. CDR3 region: CASSQGLYNYGYTF. The CDR3 bases are TGTGCCAGCAGCCAAGGGCTCTATAACTATGGCTACACCTTC.

The rearrangement links TRBV19 to TRBJ2-1; TRBD2 matches 8 bases. The germline CDR1 and CDR2 sequences are LNHDA and SQIVND (reference sequence). The CDR3 runs to 13 residues. Trimming removed 4 bases from V and 8 bases from J; junction bases left unmatched: 4. Written as DNA, the CDR3 is TGTGCCAGTAGTACCCGGGGGGGCGATGAGCAGTTCTTC. Encoded protein: CASSTRGGDEQFF.

This chain connects TRBV4-1 to TRBJ1-1; D is perhaps TRBD1 (5 bases). Trimming stripped 1 base from V and 0 bases from J, with 6 bases between. The V gene's germline CDR1 is MGHRA and CDR2 YSYEKL. CDR3 size: 14 residues. The CDR3 DNA is TGCGCCAGCAGCCAAGGACAGTTGAACACTGAAGCTTTCTTT. Its protein product is CASSQGQLNTEAFF.

The sample holds one count of this clone. This chain joins TRBV27 and TRBJ1-1; D unclear. Germline CDR1 and CDR2: MNHEY and SMNVEV (reference sequence). Trimming left V 2 bases short and J 0 bases short, with 7 bases between. This CDR3 has 14 residues. This CDR3 is CASSLRGVNTEAFF. CDR3 nucleotide sequence: TGTGCCAGCAGTTTAAGAGGTGTGAACACTGAAGCTTTCTTT.

This clone showed up just once. J is TRBJ2-2 and V is TRBV2; D unclear. This CDR3 has 13 amino acids. Germline V gene lookup returns CDR1 SNHLY and CDR2 FYNNEI. The V and J ends lost 6 bases and 4 bases respectively, with 9 bases between them. The DNA for the CDR3 is TGTGCCAGCAGGACCGGACCCACCGGGGAGCTGTTTTTT. This sequence encodes CASRTGPTGELFF.

The chain carries TRBV2 and TRBJ2-5, with 8 bases matching TRBD1. The germline V gene encodes CDR1 SNHLY and CDR2 FYNNEI. The CDR3 is 16 amino acids. Unmatched junction bases numbered 10, after V lost 2 bases and J lost 5 bases. CDR3 protein: CASSEPDRVLIETQYF. In DNA, the CDR3 is TGTGCCAGCAGTGAACCGGACAGGGTCCTCATTGAGACCCAGTACTTC.

The sample holds a few counts of this clone. This same CDR3 is encoded by further DNA sequences in the sample. This sequence joins TRBV30 and TRBJ2-7, with no clear D. The V gene's germline CDR1 is GTSNPN and CDR2 SVGIG (reference sequence). V was cut by 1 base and J by 3 bases, with 4 bases left in between. The CDR3 runs 11 residues. The CDR3 loop is CAWSGSYEQYF. In nucleotides, the CDR3 is TGTGCCTGGAGTGGGAGCTACGAGCAGTACTTC.

The chain couples TRBV7-9 to TRBJ1-1; 7 nucleotides agree with TRBD1. Germline trimming cut 1 base from V and 9 bases from J; bases unmatched to any gene: 8. Germline V gene lookup returns CDR1 SEHNR and CDR2 FQNEAQ (reference sequence). This CDR3 has 14 residues. Written as DNA, the CDR3 is TGTGCCAGCAGCTTAGAAGGACAGGTAGACAAAGCTTTCTTT. Its translation is CASSLEGQVDKAFF. Drawing the rest from reference TRBV7-9 and TRBJ1-1, the complete variable domain is DTGVSQNPRHKITKRGQNVTFRCDPISEHNRLYWYRQTLGQGPEFLTYFQNEAQLEKSRLLSDRFSAERPKGSFSTLEIQRTEQGDSAMYLCASSLEGQVDKAFFGQGTRLTVV.

A remark on this clone: The same CDR3 also results from other DNA sequences found in this sample. This chain joins TRBV14 and TRBJ1-2, with TRBD1 as a possible D gene (5 bases). This CDR3 comprises 13 residues. Trimming shortened V by 0 bases and J by 4 bases, and 6 bases separated the two germline ends. From germline, CDR1 is SGHDN and CDR2 FVKESK. The CDR3 region has the DNA TGTGCCAGCAGCCAAGATAGGGGCTATGGCTACACCTTC. Protein product: CASSQDRGYGYTF.

The V call is TRBV11-2, the J call TRBJ1-3; 8 bases map to TRBD1. This CDR3 is built from 14 residues. The germline V gene has CDR1 SGHAT and CDR2 FQNNGV. Trimming at V came to 5 bases and at J to 4 bases, leaving 4 bases not matched to a gene. Written as DNA, the CDR3 is TGTGCCAGCAGCCTCCGGGACAGGGGAAACACCATATATTTT. Amino acids: CASSLRDRGNTIYF. The full variable domain, completed using reference TRBV11-2 and TRBJ1-3, is EAGVAQSPRYKIIEKRQSVAFWCNPISGHATLYWYQQILGQGPKLLIQFQNNGVVDDSQLPKDRFSAERLKGVDSTLKIQPAKLEDSAVYLCASSLRDRGNTIYFGEGSWLTVV.

The CDR3 spells CSVVGQIYGYTF. The CDR3, as DNA: TGCAGCGTTGTCGGGCAGATCTATGGCTACACCTTC. The chain has TRBV29-1 and TRBJ1-2; D unresolved. The CDR3 runs to 12 residues. V was cut by 4 bases and J by 4 bases, with 10 bases left in between. Germline values: CDR1 SQVTM, CDR2 ANQGSEA.

The CDR3: CASRRGGPDNEQFF. Here the CDR3 DNA reads TGTGCCAGCCGCCGGGGGGGACCAGATAATGAGCAGTTCTTC. The chain carries TRBV6-6 and TRBJ2-1, with 8 bases fitting TRBD2. The CDR3 has 14 amino acids. V gave up 8 bases and J gave up 7 bases; unmatched junction bases: 10. Germline CDR1 is MNHNY and CDR2 is SVGAGI (reference sequence).

CDR3: CASSDPQAAATF. CDR3 nucleotide sequence: TGTGCCAGCAGTGATCCCCAGGCGGCGGCCACCTTC. This chain joins TRBV6-1 and TRBJ1-2; D is uncertain. The CDR3 runs 12 residues. Germline V gene sequence: CDR1 MNHNS, CDR2 SASEGT. Between the trimmed V and J ends, which lost 3 bases and 13 bases, there was a span of 15 bases.

CDR3 sequence: CSAPAGIQYF. The CDR3 coding sequence is TGCAGTGCCCCCGCAGGTATTCAGTACTTC. The rearrangement joins TRBV20-1 to TRBJ2-4, with no clear D. CDR3 length: 10 amino acids. Germline values: CDR1 DFQATT, CDR2 SNEGSKA (reference sequence). Between the trimmed V and J ends, which lost 6 bases and 10 bases, there was a span of 10 bases.

This clone was found a few times. The chain uses TRBV9 and TRBJ2-7; D uncertain. Trimming removed 3 bases at V and 10 bases at J, with 14 bases between. The CDR3 contains 12 residues. CDR1 SGDLS and CDR2 YYNGEE come from the germline V gene. DNA for the CDR3: TGTGCCAGCAGCGGAGTGACTGAAGTACAGTACTTC. Translation: CASSGVTEVQYF. The whole variable domain, filled in from reference TRBV9 and TRBJ2-7, reads DSGVTQTPKHLITATGQRVTLRCSPRSGDLSVYWYQQSLDQGLQFLIQYYNGEERAKGNILERFSAQQFPDLHSELNLSSLELGDSALYFCASSGVTEVQYFGPGTRLTVT.

This clone was seen more than once but under ten times. The chain links TRBV29-1 to TRBJ2-1; 7 positions agree with TRBD2. Germline CDR1 SQVTM, CDR2 ANQGSEA. This CDR3 is built from 14 residues. J lost 8 bases, V lost 3 bases, and 10 bases had no gene match. The CDR3 DNA sequence: TGCAGCGTTGACTGGGGAGGGTGGAGTGATGAGCAGTTCTTC. This translates into CSVDWGGWSDEQFF.

The rearrangement links TRBV25-1 to TRBJ2-7, with D tentatively TRBD2 (7 bases). The CDR3 is made up of 16 amino acids. Germline CDR1 and CDR2: MGHDK and SYGVNS. The V end lost 6 bases, the J end lost 3 bases, and 21 bases lay between the germline ends. CDR3 amino acids: CASSGIGRGALYEQYF. CDR3 nucleotide sequence: TGTGCCAGCAGCGGAATCGGACGGGGGGCCCTCTACGAGCAGTACTTC.

The chain has TRBV27 and TRBJ2-7; TRBD1 aligns across 7 bases. Per germline, CDR1 MNHEY and CDR2 SMNVEV (reference sequence). The CDR3 totals 13 residues. The J segment lost 3 bases and the V segment lost 5 bases, leaving 4 bases of the junction unmatched. CDR3 loop: CASSARDSYEQYF. CDR3 in DNA: TGTGCCAGCAGTGCCAGGGACAGCTACGAGCAGTACTTC.